What follows describes a single T cell receptor (beta chain). The antigen is not known. The length of the CDR3 is 14 residues. Deletions cut 3 bases from V and 1 base from J, with 10 bases between. The germline V gene has CDR1 SGHVS and CDR2 FNYEAQ. It was with random hexamers that roughly 0.5 to 1 ug RNA was reverse transcribed. TCRdb redid the calling of the immunoSEQ multiplex PCR reads with MiXCR, one entry per CDR3 protein. The table has around 130,000 distinct CDR3 sequences, roughly 94% seen once. The record originates from a study of CD8 T cells in Susac syndrome. Overall study findings and caveats: Expansion of Susac CD8+ clones peaked in TEMRA cells and in active patients.

Sequencing of TCR beta, carried out with a high-throughput approach, was applied to CD8+ and CD4+ T cells from the blood. The J gene is TRBJ2-7, the V gene TRBV7-6; possible D gene TRBD2, 5 bases. The TCR originated in a human donor with Susac syndrome. Sequencing was done on a sample of CD8+ T cells from PBMCs. CDR3 sequence: CASSLSEASYEQYF. The CDR3 region has the DNA TGTGCCAGCAGCTTGTCGGAGGCTTCCTACGAGCAGTACTTC.